The present entry profiles one T cell receptor (beta chain) with its context. This clone's antigen is unknown. Base qualities are not recorded, but no much larger clone differs from it by a single base. The data stem from a study of blood T cell repertoires in COVID-19 (TCRdb year 2020). Some background on the complete study: The collaborator samples originated in the United States, Italy and Spain and spanned the acute and convalescent phases of COVID-19. The prospective study material was composed of cDNA or gDNA derived from T cells, B-cell-depleted T cells, or PBMCs. Deeply sampled blood TCRbeta repertoires from subjects exposed to, actively infected with, or recovered from COVID-19 were included in the dataset. The repertoires were made available in a free public database intended to serve as a resource for research on the immune response to SARS-CoV-2. The samples were drawn from two sources: the first 160 participants of the ongoing ImmuneRACE study, and fewer than 1,500 subjects contributed by 6 global collaborators. A de-identified subject ID, COVID-19 status, age in years and sex were almost always included in the sample metadata. Where available, HLA class I and class II types were taken from metadata supplied by the sample provider and were not determined by assay-based typing.

The immunoSEQ Assay, a bias-controlled multiplex PCR, was used to amplify TCRbeta CDR3 regions from genomic DNA. Per the original workflow: The number of nucleated cells in each sample was estimated by amplification of reference gene primers within the assay. Sequence reads were collapsed and filtered to measure the absolute abundance of every unique TCRbeta CDR3 rearrangement. For each sample, productive Simpson clonality was calculated by taking the square root of Simpson's diversity index across productive rearrangements. TCRdb carries this immuneACCESS record with in-frame sequences only. Its versions omit some clonotypes, under half of them owing to an unresolved V gene in the studies checked, with the rest unexplained. D and trimming come from the DNA, and the V and J calls and clone size come from that table. The sample table contains approximately 310,000 clones; only one count was recorded for approximately 85% of them. Of the sample, 2.2% falls within the top ten clones.

Points the paper makes about the study in general: How much clinical and demographic metadata was included differed by source and by participant, and the metadata was provided uncurated.

The CDR3 has 11 amino acids, counting the end cysteine and phenylalanine. CDR3 DNA only is kept here, 33 bases in frame from base 1. Deletion took 6 bases off V and 6 bases off J, with a span of 12 bases between the germline ends. The germline V gene (reference sequence) supplies CDR1 DFQATT and CDR2 SNEGSKA. Participants in the prospective study were enrolled through a virtual design, were aged roughly 18 to 100 years, and lived in roughly 24 United States geographic areas. In the prospective study, participants were assigned to cohorts based on the clinical history participants reported in a screening survey and a study questionnaire. For ImmuneRACE Cohort 3, a participant was defined as recovered based on two consecutive negative NP/OP PCR tests, clearance by a healthcare professional, or resolution of symptoms. Mobile phlebotomists in the prospective study collected whole blood, serum and a nasopharyngeal or oropharyngeal swab from every participant. Additional blood draws and questionnaires over a 2-month period could optionally be provided by prospective study participants. Before DNA extraction, prospective study blood samples were shipped either frozen or at room temperature.

The sequencing sample was made of PBMCs or T cells enriched from blood (not recorded which). The V and J genes are TRBV20-1 and TRBJ2-7; tentative D gene TRBD2, with 5 bases matching. This sequence originates from a man under 40 who had recovered from COVID-19. The CDR3 protein is CSAEAIPEQYF. The nucleotides are TGCAGTGCGGAGGCTATTCCCGAGCAGTACTTC.